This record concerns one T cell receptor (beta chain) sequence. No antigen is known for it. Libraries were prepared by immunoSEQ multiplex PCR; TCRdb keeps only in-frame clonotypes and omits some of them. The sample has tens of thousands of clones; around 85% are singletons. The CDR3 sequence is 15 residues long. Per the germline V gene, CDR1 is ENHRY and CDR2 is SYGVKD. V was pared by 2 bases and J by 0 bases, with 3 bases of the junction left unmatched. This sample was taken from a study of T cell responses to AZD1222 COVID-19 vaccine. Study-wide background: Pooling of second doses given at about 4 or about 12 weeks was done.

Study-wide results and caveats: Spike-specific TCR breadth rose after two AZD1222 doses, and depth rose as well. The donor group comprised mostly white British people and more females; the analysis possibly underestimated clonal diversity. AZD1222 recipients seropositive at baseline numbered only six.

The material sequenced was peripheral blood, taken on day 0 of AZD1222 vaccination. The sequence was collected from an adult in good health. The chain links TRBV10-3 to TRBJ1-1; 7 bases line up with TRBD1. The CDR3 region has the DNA TGTGCCATCAGTGAGGACAGGGCTTTGAACACTGAAGCTTTCTTT. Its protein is CAISEDRALNTEAFF.